This T cell receptor beta chain was captured by sequencing in a study of CD8+CD57+ T cells in acquired aplastic anemia. Genomic DNA, serving as template, underwent TCR beta VDJ and CDR3 profiling. TCRdb used MiXCR to reprocess the reads, holding one entry per CDR3 protein. The table has around 200,000 distinct CDR3 sequences, about 60% seen once. Between the trimmed V and J ends, which lost 6 bases and 4 bases, there was a span of 19 bases. The germline gives CDR1 DFQATT, CDR2 SNEGSKA (reference sequence). The CDR3 sequence is 14 residues long. The patients chosen for sequencing had shown expansion of CD8+CD57+ cells (detected by flow cytometry).

This TCR derives from a human donor with aplastic anemia. The chain has TRBV20-1 and TRBJ2-7; D not certain. Source material: sorted CD4+, CD8+, or CD8+CD57+ T cells (not recorded which) from PBMCs. The DNA of the CDR3 is TGCAGTGCCCCGTCGACGGCCGCCGGGTACGAGCAGTACTTC. Translation gives CSAPSTAAGYEQYF.